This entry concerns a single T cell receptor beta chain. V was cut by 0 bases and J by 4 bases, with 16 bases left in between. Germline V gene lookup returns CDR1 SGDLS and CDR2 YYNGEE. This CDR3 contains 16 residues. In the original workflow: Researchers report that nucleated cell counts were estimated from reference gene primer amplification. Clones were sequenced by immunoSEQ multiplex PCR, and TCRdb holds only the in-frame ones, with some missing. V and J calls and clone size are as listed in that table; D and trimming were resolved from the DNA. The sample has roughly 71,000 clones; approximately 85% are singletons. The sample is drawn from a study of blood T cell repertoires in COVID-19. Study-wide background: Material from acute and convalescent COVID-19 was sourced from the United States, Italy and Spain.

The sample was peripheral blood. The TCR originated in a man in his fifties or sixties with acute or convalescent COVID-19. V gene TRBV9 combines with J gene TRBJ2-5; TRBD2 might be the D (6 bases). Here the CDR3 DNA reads TGTGCCAGCAGCGTAGCACTAGCAAACGAGGGAGAGACCCAGTACTTC. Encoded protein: CASSVALANEGETQYF.